Presented here are 10 T cell receptor beta chains from one specimen sequenced in a study of Graves' ophthalmopathy and Graves' hyperthyroidism. From RNA, the CDR3 regions of TCR beta chains were amplified and sequenced. The first round was an RT-PCR with HTBI primers, and the second round was a multiplex PCR. TCRdb reprocessed the multiplex PCR reads with MiXCR, giving one entry per CDR3 protein. The sample lists about 740,000 distinct CDR3 sequences; around 40% were seen once. Sequenced material: peripheral blood. These receptors were collected from an adult man with Graves' ophthalmopathy.

The CDR3 region has the DNA TGTGCCAGCTCACCACCCCTTGGGCGGGGTAGAGCTTTCTTT. The encoded protein is CASSPPLGRGRAFF. The chain has TRBV7-2 and TRBJ1-1; D ambiguous. V was shortened by 8 bases and J by 10 bases, with 23 bases between the two germline ends. This CDR3 has 14 residues. Germline V CDR1 and CDR2: SGHTA, FQGNSA.

DNA of the CDR3: TGCAGCACTGAAAAGGACGGTTCGTTGTTTTTT. Translated, it gives CSTEKDGSLFF. The rearrangement links TRBV29-1 to TRBJ2-2; D not resolved. CDR1 and CDR2 (germline): SQVTM, ANQGSEA. Trimming took off 8 bases at V and 15 bases at J, with 19 bases between the two ends. This CDR3 is built from 11 residues.

A few counts support this clonotype. In DNA, the CDR3 is TGTGCCAGCAGTTTCTCAGGGCGATCACCCCTCCACTTT. Protein product: CASSFSGRSPLHF. This rearrangement joins TRBV12-3 or TRBV12-4 to TRBJ1-6; maybe TRBD1 (5 bases). This CDR3 has 13 residues. V gave up 3 bases and J gave up 10 bases, with 10 bases separating them.

This clonotype was recorded at least ten times. V is TRBV7-2 and J is TRBJ2-7; 8 nucleotides align to TRBD1. The CDR3 totals 16 residues. CDR1 is SGHTA, CDR2 FQGNSA, per germline. Unmatched junction bases numbered 8, after V lost 2 bases and J lost 2 bases. Here the CDR3 DNA reads TGTGCCAGCAGCTTACGGCTACAGGGGGATCCCTACGAGCAGTACTTC. It encodes CASSLRLQGDPYEQYF. The full variable domain, its missing parts supplied by reference TRBV7-2 and TRBJ2-7, is GAGVSQSPSNKVTEKGKDVELRCDPISGHTALYWYRQSLGQGLEFLIYFQGNSAPDKSGLPSDRFSAERTGGSVSTLTIQRTQQEDSAVYLCASSLRLQGDPYEQYFGPGTRLTVT.

The rearrangement joins TRBV19 to TRBJ2-7; D is perhaps TRBD2 (6 bases). CDR1 LNHDA and CDR2 SQIVND come from the germline V gene (reference sequence). CDR3 length: 13 amino acids. Trimming stripped 6 bases from V and 5 bases from J, with 14 bases between. This CDR3 reads CASRFGTFHEQYF. The CDR3, as DNA: TGTGCCAGTAGATTCGGGACTTTCCACGAGCAGTACTTC.

This clonotype was counted at least ten times. The V gene is TRBV10-3, the J gene TRBJ2-7; D is possibly TRBD2 (6 bases). Germline CDR1 is ENHRY and CDR2 is SYGVKD. The V end lost 3 bases, the J end lost 8 bases, and 11 bases lay between the germline ends. This CDR3 has 12 amino acids. The CDR3 region is CAISDGGVKQYF. CDR3 DNA: TGTGCCATCAGTGATGGAGGGGTTAAGCAGTACTTC.

This clonotype was counted many times. The J gene is TRBJ1-1, the V gene TRBV10-3; 8 positions match TRBD1. J lost 7 bases, V lost 7 bases, and 8 bases had no gene match. This CDR3 region has 13 residues. Per germline, CDR1 ENHRY and CDR2 SYGVKD. The CDR3 loop reads CAINDRGYSEAFF. The CDR3 coding sequence is TGTGCCATCAATGACAGGGGCTATAGTGAAGCTTTCTTT.

As concerns this clonotype: A much larger clone lies a single base off, so this may be a read error. V is TRBV10-3 and J is TRBJ2-6; D not resolved. The V end lost 3 bases, the J end lost 0 bases, and 12 bases lay between the germline ends. The CDR3 runs 17 residues. Germline values: CDR1 ENHRY, CDR2 SYGVKD. The CDR3 sequence is CAISELGGLSGANVLTF. CDR3 nucleotides: TGTGCCATCAGTGAACTCGGCGGCCTCTCTGGGGCCAACGTCCTGACTTTC.

The J gene is TRBJ2-3, the V gene TRBV10-1; D may be TRBD2 (5 bases). Germline CDR1 reads WNHNN; CDR2 reads SYGVQD (reference sequence). The CDR3 covers 13 residues. V dropped 3 bases and J dropped 6 bases, with 10 bases sitting between them. CDR3: CASSDSPGDTQYF. The CDR3, as DNA: TGCGCCAGCAGTGATTCACCGGGGGATACGCAGTATTTT.

V usage is TRBV25-1 and J usage is TRBJ1-5; D is uncertain. Per the germline V gene, CDR1 is MGHDK and CDR2 is SYGVNS. The V end lost 8 bases, the J end lost 6 bases, and 17 bases lay between the germline ends. CDR3 size: 14 residues. CDR3 region: CASLVSGSGQPQHF. The CDR3 region has the DNA TGTGCCAGCTTAGTTTCGGGCTCGGGTCAGCCCCAGCATTTT.